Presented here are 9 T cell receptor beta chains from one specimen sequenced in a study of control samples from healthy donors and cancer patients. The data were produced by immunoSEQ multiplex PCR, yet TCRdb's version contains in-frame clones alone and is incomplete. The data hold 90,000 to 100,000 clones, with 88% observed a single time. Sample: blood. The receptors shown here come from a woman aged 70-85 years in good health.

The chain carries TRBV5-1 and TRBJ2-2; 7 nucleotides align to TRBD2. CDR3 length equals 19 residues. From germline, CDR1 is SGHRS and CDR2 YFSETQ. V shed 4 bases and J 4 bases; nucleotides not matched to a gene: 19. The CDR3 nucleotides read TGCGCCAGCAGCCCTATCTGGTGGGCGGGGGAGCTGAGCACCGGGGAGCTGTTTTTT. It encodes CASSPIWWAGELSTGELFF.

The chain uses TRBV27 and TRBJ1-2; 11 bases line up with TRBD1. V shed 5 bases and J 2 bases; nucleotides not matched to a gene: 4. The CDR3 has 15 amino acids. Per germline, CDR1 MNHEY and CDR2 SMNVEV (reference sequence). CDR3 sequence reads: CASSKGQGANYGYTF. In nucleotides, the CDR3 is TGTGCCAGCAGTAAAGGACAGGGGGCGAACTATGGCTACACCTTC.

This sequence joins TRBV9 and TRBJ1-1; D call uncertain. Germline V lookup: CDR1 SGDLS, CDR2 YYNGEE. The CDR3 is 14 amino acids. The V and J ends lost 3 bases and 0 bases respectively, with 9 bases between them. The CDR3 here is CASSASLMNTEAFF. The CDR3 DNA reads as TGTGCCAGCAGCGCGAGTCTCATGAACACTGAAGCTTTCTTT.

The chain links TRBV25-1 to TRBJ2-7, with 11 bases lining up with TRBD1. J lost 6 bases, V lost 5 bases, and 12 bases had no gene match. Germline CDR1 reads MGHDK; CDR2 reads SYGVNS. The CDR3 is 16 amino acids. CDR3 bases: TGTGCCAGCAGTATTACCCCCCGGGACAGGGGGAGCGAGCAGTACTTC. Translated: CASSITPRDRGSEQYF.

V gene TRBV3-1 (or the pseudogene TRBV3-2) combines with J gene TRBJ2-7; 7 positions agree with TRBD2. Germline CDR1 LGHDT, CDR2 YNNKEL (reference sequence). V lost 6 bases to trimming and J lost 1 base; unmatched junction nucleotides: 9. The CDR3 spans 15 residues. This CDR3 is CASSFSGTASYEQYF. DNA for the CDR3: TGTGCCAGCAGTTTCAGCGGGACCGCATCCTACGAGCAGTACTTC.

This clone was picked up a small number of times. The CDR3 DNA follows: TGTGCCAGCAGTCATGGGGGGGGAGTGGACACCATATATTTT. This gives the protein CASSHGGGVDTIYF. The chain carries TRBV6-5 and TRBJ1-3; possibly TRBD1 for D (5 bases). The CDR3 covers 14 residues. Per the germline V gene, CDR1 is MNHEY and CDR2 is SVGAGI. The V end was cut by 5 bases, the J end by 8 bases, with 16 bases between.

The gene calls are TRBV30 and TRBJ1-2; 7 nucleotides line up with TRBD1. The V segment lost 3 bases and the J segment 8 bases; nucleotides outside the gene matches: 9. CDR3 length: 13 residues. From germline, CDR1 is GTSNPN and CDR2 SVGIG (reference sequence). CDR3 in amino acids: CAWRGQPRRGYTF. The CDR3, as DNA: TGTGCCTGGAGGGGACAGCCTCGTCGGGGCTACACCTTC.

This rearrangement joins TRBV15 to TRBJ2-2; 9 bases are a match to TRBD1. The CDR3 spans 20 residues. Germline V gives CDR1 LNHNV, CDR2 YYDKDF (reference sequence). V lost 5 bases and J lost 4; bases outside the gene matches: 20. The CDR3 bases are TGTGCCACCAGCGGATTGCAGGGACAGGGTAATCGATTGGGCACCGGGGAGCTGTTTTTT. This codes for CATSGLQGQGNRLGTGELFF.

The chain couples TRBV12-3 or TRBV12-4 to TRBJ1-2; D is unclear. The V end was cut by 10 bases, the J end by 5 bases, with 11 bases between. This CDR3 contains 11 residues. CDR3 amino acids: CATGRGYGYTF. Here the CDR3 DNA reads TGTGCCACCGGTCGGGGATATGGCTACACCTTC.